Each of the 14 T cell receptor beta chains below was sequenced from the same sample in a study of CD8+ T cells in alopecia areata. RNA, once extracted, was reverse transcribed into cDNA for use as the sequencing template. This table comes from immunoSEQ multiplex PCR, and its TCRdb copy is limited to in-frame clones, with some not included. This sample carries 90,000 to 130,000 clones, approximately 54% of them seen once, and the ten largest clones take 12%. Described treatment: oral pan-JAK inhibitor, 5-10 mg twice daily. The material was CD8+ T cells sorted from blood, obtained at week 24, from a patient treated with tofacitinib. These receptors were obtained from a human donor with alopecia areata.

The rearrangement links TRBV7-8 to TRBJ2-7; TRBD1 is a possible D gene (7 bases). This CDR3 comprises 15 residues. V was cut by 4 bases and J by 8 bases, with 21 bases left in between. Germline V gene lookup returns CDR1 SGHVS and CDR2 FQNEAQ. The CDR3 coding sequence is TGTGCCAGCAGCTCCCTCGGGACAGCCGGGGGCAAGCAGTACTTC. Protein product: CASSSLGTAGGKQYF.

About this clone: Other DNA variants within this sample encode the same CDR3. The V and J genes are TRBV19 and TRBJ2-7, with D perhaps TRBD1 (6 bases). The CDR3 spans 13 residues. Germline CDR1 LNHDA, CDR2 SQIVND (reference sequence). V was cut by 8 bases and J by 0 bases, with 11 bases left in between. Here the CDR3 reads CASSSDSSYEQYF. The CDR3 coding sequence is TGTGCCAGTTCCTCGGACAGCTCCTACGAGCAGTACTTC.

This clone has just a few counts. The rearrangement links TRBV4-2 to TRBJ2-4; 14 bases fit TRBD2. CDR1 is LGHNA and CDR2 is YNFKEQ in the germline V gene. J was trimmed by 9 bases and V by 1 base; bases with no gene match: 11. The CDR3 contains 18 residues. In nucleotides, the CDR3 is TGTGCCAGCAGCCAAGGACTAGCGGGGGGGCCAGTGGGAGTCATTCAGTACTTC. As protein: CASSQGLAGGPVGVIQYF.

This chain joins TRBV30 and TRBJ2-5; 7 bases agree with TRBD1. The CDR3 has 13 amino acids. Germline V gene sequence: CDR1 GTSNPN, CDR2 SVGIG (reference sequence). V dropped 0 bases and J dropped 3; count of bases not matched to a gene: 1. For the CDR3, the DNA is TGTGCCTGGAGTGTAGACAGGGAAGAGACCCAGTACTTC. This encodes CAWSVDREETQYF. Filled out from reference TRBV30 and TRBJ2-5, the complete variable domain reads SQTIHQWPATLVQPVGSPLSLECTVEGTSNPNLYWYRQAAGRGLQLLFYSVGIGQISSEVPQNLSASRPQDRQFILSSKKLLLSDSGFYLCAWSVDREETQYFGPGTRLLVL.

This clone was counted only a few times. The J gene is TRBJ2-3, the V gene TRBV5-1, with TRBD2 matching 13 bases. The junction had 9 bases not matched to a gene; V was cut back by 7 bases and J by 4 bases. The V gene's germline CDR1 is SGHRS and CDR2 YFSETQ. The CDR3 is 16 amino acids. The CDR3 spells CASGDTSGGAADTQYF. The CDR3 nucleotides read TGCGCCAGCGGCGATACTAGCGGGGGGGCCGCAGATACGCAGTATTTT.

The CDR3 DNA sequence: TGTGCCAGCAGCGGAATAGGGACTAGCGAGAGCACTGGCACAGATACGCAGTATTTT. Its translation is CASSGIGTSESTGTDTQYF. The V call is TRBV7-9, the J call TRBJ2-3, with 10 bases lining up with TRBD2. The CDR3 runs 19 residues. Trimming removed 5 bases from V and 1 base from J; junction bases left unmatched: 15. The germline gives CDR1 SEHNR, CDR2 FQNEAQ (reference sequence).

The chain combines TRBV7-6 with TRBJ2-3, with D uncertain. CDR1 is SGHVS, CDR2 FNYEAQ, per germline. The V end was cut by 3 bases, the J end by 4 bases, with 8 bases between. This CDR3 contains 13 residues. The CDR3 bases are TGTGCCAGCAGCTTGGACCGGCCAGATACGCAGTATTTT. Its translation: CASSLDRPDTQYF.

The gene calls are TRBV7-9 and TRBJ2-5; the D gene could be TRBD1 or TRBD2 (5 bases each). The germline gives CDR1 SEHNR, CDR2 FQNEAQ (reference sequence). Trimming removed 5 bases from V and 4 bases from J, with 11 bases in between. The CDR3 covers 13 residues. The CDR3 loop is CASSPPGTETQYF. For the CDR3, the DNA is TGTGCCAGCAGCCCTCCCGGGACAGAGACCCAGTACTTC.

This clone turned up a few times. CDR3 sequence: CASSYSESNYGYTF. Here the CDR3 DNA reads TGTGCCAGCAGTTACTCGGAGTCTAACTATGGCTACACCTTC. The chain combines TRBV6-5 with TRBJ1-2; D uncertain. The CDR3 runs 14 residues. Trimming removed 0 bases from V and 0 bases from J, with 5 bases in between. Germline loops: CDR1 MNHEY, CDR2 SVGAGI.

The rearrangement links TRBV6-6 to TRBJ2-3; D perhaps matches TRBD1 (6 bases). CDR3 length: 14 residues. The V end lost 6 bases, the J end lost 4 bases, and 14 bases lay between the germline ends. Germline-derived CDR1 and CDR2 are MNHNY and SVGAGI (reference sequence). The CDR3 loop is CASSTGSDSDTQYF. CDR3 coding DNA: TGTGCCAGCAGCACAGGGTCCGATTCAGATACGCAGTATTTT.

The chain employs TRBV13 and TRBJ2-7; D is uncertain. Germline CDR1 PRHDT, CDR2 FYEKMQ (reference sequence). This CDR3 contains 11 residues. The V gene lost 6 bases and the J gene lost 1 base, with 4 bases spanning the gap. CDR3 residues: CASSRSYEQYF. CDR3 in DNA: TGTGCCAGCAGTCGATCCTACGAGCAGTACTTC.

The gene calls are TRBV27 and TRBJ1-5; D is unresolved. The germline gives CDR1 MNHEY, CDR2 SMNVEV (reference sequence). V lost 6 bases to trimming and J lost 2 bases, with 14 bases between them. The CDR3 is 15 amino acids. CDR3 amino acids: CASSWSGRGNQPQHF. In DNA, the CDR3 is TGTGCCAGCAGCTGGAGTGGGAGGGGCAATCAGCCCCAGCATTTT.

The chain is built from TRBV13 and TRBJ2-3; perhaps TRBD1 as D (6 bases). Looked up from germline, CDR1 is PRHDT and CDR2 is FYEKMQ (reference sequence). Trimming left V 5 bases short and J 0 bases short, with 12 bases between. CDR3 length equals 15 residues. CDR3 coding DNA: TGTGCCAGCAGCGCCGGGACATTTAGCACAGATACGCAGTATTTT. Its translation is CASSAGTFSTDTQYF.

The rearrangement joins TRBV19 to TRBJ1-1; TRBD1 might be the D (6 bases). V dropped 5 bases and J dropped 1 base, with 17 bases sitting between them. The CDR3 contains 16 residues. Germline CDR1 and CDR2: LNHDA and SQIVND (reference sequence). The CDR3 region has the DNA TGTGCCAGTAGTTCCCACCCGGGGACACCGAACACTGAAGCTTTCTTT. Protein: CASSSHPGTPNTEAFF.